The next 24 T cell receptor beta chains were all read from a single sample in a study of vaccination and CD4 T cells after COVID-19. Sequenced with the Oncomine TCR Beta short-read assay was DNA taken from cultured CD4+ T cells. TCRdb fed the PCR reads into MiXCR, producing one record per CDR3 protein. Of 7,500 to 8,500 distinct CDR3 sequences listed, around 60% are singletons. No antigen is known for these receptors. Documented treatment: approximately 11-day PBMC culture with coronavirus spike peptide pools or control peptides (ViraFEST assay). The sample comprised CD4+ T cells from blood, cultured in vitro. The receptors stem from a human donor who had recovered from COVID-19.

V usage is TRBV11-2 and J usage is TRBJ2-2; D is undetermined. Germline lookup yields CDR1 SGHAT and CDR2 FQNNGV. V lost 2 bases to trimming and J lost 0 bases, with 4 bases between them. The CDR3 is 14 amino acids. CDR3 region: CASSLTANTGELFF. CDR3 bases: TGTGCCAGCAGCTTAACAGCGAACACCGGGGAGCTGTTTTTT.

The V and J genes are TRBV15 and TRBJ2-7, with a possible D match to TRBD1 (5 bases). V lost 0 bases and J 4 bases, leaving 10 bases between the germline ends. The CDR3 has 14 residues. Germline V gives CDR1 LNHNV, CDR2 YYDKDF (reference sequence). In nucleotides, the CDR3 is TGTGCCACCAGCAGAGAAGGGGCCCAATACGAGCAGTACTTC. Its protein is CATSREGAQYEQYF.

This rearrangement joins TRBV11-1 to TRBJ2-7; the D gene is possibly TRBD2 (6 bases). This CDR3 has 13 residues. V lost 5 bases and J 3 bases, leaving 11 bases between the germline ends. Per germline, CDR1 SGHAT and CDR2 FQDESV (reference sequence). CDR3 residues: CASSQGLIYEQYF. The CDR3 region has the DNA TGTGCCAGCAGCCAGGGACTCATCTACGAGCAGTACTTC.

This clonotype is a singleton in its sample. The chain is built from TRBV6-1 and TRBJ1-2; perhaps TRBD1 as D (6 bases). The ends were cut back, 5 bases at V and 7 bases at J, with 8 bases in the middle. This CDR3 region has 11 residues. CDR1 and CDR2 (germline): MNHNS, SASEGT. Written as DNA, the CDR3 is TGTGCCAGCAGTACAGGGTCTGGCTACACCTTC. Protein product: CASSTGSGYTF.

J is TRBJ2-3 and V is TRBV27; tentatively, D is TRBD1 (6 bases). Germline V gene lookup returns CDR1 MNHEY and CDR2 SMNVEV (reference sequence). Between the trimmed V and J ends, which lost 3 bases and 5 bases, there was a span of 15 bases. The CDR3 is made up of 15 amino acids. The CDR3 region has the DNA TGTGCCAGCAGTTTCCTCAGGGGAACTGGAGATACGCAGTATTTT. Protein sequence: CASSFLRGTGDTQYF.

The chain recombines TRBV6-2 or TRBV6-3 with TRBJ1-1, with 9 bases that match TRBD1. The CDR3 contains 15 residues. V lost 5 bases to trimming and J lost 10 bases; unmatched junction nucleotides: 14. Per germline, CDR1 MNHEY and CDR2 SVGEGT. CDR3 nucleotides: TGTGCCAGCAGTACCCCGGGACAGGGATTGATGGTAGCTTTCTTT. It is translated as CASSTPGQGLMVAFF.

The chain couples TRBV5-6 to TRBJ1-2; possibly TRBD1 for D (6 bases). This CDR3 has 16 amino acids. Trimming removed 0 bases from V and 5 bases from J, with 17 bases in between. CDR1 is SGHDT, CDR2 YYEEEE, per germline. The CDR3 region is CASSLATGQTYYGYTF. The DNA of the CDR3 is TGTGCCAGCAGCTTGGCAACAGGACAGACTTATTATGGCTACACCTTC.

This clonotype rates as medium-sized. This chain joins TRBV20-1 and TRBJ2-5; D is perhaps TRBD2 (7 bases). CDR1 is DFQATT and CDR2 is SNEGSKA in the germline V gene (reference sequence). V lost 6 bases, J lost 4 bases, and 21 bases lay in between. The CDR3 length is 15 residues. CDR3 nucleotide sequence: TGCAGTGCCGGAGGGGGGGCGGGAGTGGTAGAGACCCAGTACTTC. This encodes CSAGGGAGVVETQYF.

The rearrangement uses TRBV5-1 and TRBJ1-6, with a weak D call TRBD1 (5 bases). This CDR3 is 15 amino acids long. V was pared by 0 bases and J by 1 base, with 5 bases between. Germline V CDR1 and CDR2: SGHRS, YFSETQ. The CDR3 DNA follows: TGCGCCAGCAGCTTGGAGGGGTCCTATAATTCACCCCTCCACTTT. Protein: CASSLEGSYNSPLHF.

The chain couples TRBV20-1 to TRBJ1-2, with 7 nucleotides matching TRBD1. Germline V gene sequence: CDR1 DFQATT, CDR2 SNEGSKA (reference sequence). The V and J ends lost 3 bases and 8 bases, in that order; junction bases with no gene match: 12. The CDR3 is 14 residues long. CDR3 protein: CSARPGTFRGGYTF. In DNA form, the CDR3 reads TGCAGTGCTAGGCCCGGGACCTTCAGGGGGGGCTACACCTTC.

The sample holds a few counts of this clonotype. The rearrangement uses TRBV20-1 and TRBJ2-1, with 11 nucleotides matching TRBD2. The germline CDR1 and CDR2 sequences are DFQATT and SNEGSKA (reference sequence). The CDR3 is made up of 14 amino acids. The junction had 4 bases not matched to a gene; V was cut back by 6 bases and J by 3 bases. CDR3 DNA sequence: TGCAGTGCCACTAGCGGGAGTCACTACAATGAGCAGTTCTTC. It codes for CSATSGSHYNEQFF.

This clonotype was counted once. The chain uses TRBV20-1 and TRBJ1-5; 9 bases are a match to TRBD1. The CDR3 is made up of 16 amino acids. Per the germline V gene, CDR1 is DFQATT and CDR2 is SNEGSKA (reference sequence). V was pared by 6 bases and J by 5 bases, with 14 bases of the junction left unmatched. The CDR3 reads CSATQLRQGVYQPQHF. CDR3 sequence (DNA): TGCAGTGCAACCCAATTACGACAGGGGGTTTATCAGCCCCAGCATTTT.

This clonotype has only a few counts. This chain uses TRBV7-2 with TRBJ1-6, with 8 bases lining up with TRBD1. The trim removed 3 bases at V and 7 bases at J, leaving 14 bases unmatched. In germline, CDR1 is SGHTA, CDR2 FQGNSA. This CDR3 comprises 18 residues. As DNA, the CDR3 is TGTGCCAGCAGCTTCCTAGCCCTGACAGGGGTGCGGAATTCACCCCTCCACTTT. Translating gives CASSFLALTGVRNSPLHF.

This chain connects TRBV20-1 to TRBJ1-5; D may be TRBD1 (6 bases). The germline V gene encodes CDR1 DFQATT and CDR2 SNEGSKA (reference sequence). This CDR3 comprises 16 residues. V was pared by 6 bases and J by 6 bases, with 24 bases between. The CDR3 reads CSAVAPWGGFSQPQHF. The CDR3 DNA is TGCAGTGCCGTTGCCCCTTGGGGGGGCTTTAGTCAGCCCCAGCATTTT.

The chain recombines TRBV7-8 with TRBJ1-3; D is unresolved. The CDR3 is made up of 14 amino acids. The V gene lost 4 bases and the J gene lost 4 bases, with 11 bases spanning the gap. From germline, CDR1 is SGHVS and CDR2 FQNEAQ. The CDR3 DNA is TGTGCCAGCAGCTCCAGGACCTTCGGAAACACCATATATTTT. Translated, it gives CASSSRTFGNTIYF.

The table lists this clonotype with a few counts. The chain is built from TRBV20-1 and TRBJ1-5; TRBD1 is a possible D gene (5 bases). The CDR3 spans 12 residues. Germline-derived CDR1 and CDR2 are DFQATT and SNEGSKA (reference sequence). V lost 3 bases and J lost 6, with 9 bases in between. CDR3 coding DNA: TGCAGTGCTAGGGCCGGGGGTCAGCCCCAGCATTTT. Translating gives CSARAGGQPQHF.

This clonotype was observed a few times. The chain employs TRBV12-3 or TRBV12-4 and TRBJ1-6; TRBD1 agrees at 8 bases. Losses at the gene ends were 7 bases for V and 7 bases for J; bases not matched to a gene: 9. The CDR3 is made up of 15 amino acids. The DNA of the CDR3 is TGTGCCAGCACCCCCGGGACAGGACAAAATTCACCCCTCCACTTT. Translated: CASTPGTGQNSPLHF.

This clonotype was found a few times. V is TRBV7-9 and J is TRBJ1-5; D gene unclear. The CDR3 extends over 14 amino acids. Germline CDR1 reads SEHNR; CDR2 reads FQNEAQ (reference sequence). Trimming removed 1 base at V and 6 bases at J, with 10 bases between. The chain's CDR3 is CASSLGVSGQPQHF. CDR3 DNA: TGTGCCAGCAGCTTAGGTGTATCCGGTCAGCCCCAGCATTTT.

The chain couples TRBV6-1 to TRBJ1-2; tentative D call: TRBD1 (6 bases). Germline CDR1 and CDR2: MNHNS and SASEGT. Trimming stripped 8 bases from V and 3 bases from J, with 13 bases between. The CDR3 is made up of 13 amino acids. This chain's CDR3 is CASAHRQDYGYTF. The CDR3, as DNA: TGTGCCAGCGCCCACCGACAGGACTATGGCTACACCTTC.

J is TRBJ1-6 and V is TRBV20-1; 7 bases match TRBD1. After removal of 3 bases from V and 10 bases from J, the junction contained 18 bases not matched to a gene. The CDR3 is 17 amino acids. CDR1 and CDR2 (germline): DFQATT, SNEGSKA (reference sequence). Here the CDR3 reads CSASPPRQGVWSSPLHF. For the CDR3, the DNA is TGCAGTGCTAGCCCCCCGCGACAGGGCGTTTGGAGCTCACCCCTCCACTTT.

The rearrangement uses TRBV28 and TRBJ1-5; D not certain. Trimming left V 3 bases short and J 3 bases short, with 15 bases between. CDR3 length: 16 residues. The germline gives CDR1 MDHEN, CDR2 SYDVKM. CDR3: CASSFLGLGINQPQHF. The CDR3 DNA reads TGTGCCAGCAGTTTCCTCGGACTTGGAATCAATCAGCCCCAGCATTTT.

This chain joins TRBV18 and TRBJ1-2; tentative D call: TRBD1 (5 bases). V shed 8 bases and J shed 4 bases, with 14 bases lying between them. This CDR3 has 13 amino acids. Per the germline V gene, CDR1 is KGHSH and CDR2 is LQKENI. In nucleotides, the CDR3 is TGTGCCAGCGCGGACAACATGGGCTATGGCTACACCTTC. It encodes CASADNMGYGYTF.

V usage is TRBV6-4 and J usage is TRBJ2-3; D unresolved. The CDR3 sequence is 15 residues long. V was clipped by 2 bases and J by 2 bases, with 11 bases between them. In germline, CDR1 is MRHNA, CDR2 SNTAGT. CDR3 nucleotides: TGTGCCAGCAGTGACACGGCTAGATCCACAGATACGCAGTATTTT. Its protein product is CASSDTARSTDTQYF.

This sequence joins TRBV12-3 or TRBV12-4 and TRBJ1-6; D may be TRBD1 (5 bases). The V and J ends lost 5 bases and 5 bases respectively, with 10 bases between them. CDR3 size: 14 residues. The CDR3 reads CASSRRDHNSPLHF. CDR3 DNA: TGTGCCAGCAGTCGCCGGGACCATAATTCACCCCTCCACTTT.